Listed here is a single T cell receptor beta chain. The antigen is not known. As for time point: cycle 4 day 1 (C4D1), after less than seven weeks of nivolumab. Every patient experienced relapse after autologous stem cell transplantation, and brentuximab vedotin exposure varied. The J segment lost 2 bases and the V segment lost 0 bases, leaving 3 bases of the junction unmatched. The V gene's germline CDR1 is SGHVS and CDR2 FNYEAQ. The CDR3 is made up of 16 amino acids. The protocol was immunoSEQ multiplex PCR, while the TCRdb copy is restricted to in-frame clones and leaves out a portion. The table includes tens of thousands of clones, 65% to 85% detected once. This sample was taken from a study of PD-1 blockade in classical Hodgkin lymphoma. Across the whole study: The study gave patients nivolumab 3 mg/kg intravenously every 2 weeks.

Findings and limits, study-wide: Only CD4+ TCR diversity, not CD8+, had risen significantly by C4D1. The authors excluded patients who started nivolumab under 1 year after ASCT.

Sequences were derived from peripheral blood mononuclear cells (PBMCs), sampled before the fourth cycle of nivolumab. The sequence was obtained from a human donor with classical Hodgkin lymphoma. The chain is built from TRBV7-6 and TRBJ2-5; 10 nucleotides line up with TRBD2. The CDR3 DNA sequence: TGTGCCAGCAGCTTAGCCCTAGCGGGAGTTCAAGAGACCCAGTACTTC. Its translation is CASSLALAGVQETQYF.